The present T cell receptor beta chain was sequenced within a study of blood T cell repertoires in COVID-19. For the study at large: T cells, B-cell-depleted T cells, or PBMCs supplied cDNA or gDNA.

The CDR3 contains 15 residues. The germline V gene encodes CDR1 LNHNV and CDR2 YYDKDF (reference sequence). V was clipped by 3 bases and J by 1 base, with 9 bases between them. Clones were read by immunoSEQ multiplex PCR, and TCRdb kept only the in-frame ones, dropping some. The data show approximately 200,000 clones, with roughly nine tenths seen just once and approximately 1.6% held by the top ten. The V call is TRBV15, the J call TRBJ1-4; maybe TRBD1 (6 bases). The sequenced sample was peripheral blood. The receptor was derived from a man between 70 and 80 years old with acute or convalescent COVID-19. This chain's CDR3 is CATSRRGGTNEKLFF. The DNA of the CDR3 is TGTGCCACCAGCAGGAGAGGGGGAACTAATGAAAAACTGTTTTTT.